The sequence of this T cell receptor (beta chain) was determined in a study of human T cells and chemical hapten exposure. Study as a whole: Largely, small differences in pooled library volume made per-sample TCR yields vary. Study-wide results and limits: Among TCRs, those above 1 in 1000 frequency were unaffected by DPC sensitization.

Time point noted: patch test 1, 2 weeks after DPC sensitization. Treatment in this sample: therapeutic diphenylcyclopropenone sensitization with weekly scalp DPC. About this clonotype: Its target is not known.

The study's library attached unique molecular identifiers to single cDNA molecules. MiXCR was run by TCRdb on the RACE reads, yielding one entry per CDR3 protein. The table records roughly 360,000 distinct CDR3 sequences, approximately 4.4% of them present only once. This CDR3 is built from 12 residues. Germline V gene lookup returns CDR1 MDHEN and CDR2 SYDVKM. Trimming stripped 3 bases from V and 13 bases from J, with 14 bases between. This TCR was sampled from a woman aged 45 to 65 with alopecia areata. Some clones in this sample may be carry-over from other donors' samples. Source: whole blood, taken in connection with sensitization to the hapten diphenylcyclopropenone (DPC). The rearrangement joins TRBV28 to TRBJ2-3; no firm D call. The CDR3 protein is CASSFGPTHEYF. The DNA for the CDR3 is TGTGCCAGCAGTTTTGGGCCCACTCATGAGTATTTT.